This T cell receptor (beta chain) is from a study of T cell responses to AZD1222 COVID-19 vaccine. Broader study findings: The donors showed a predominance of white British ancestry and of females, with possible underestimation of clonal diversity. Repertoire sampling happened only post peak T cell response. In the spike-specific TCR repertoire, nearly half reportedly target unmutated variant regions.

TCRdb's table, derived via immunoSEQ multiplex PCR, lists solely in-frame clones and lacks some. This sample has roughly 44,000 clones; 65% to 85% occur once, and the top ten carry over 40%. A word on this clone: Its antigen remains unidentified.

CDR1 and CDR2 from the germline V gene are SGHKS and YYEKEE (reference sequence). Losses at the gene ends were 4 bases for V and 3 bases for J; bases not matched to a gene: 4. The CDR3 has 15 residues. This TCR was recovered from an adult in good health. The gene calls are TRBV5-5 and TRBJ2-3; 11 nucleotides match TRBD1. Specimen: peripheral blood, collected on day 0 of AZD1222 vaccination. The CDR3 DNA is TGTGCCAGCAGCCCGGACAGGGGGCCGACAGATACGCAGTATTTT. Translation: CASSPDRGPTDTQYF.